The 20 T cell receptor beta chains given below trace back to one sample, sequenced in a study of cytomegalovirus exposure and HLA in healthy donors. Researchers ran the PCR with 60 Vbeta and 13 Jbeta primers. Clones were sequenced by immunoSEQ multiplex PCR, and TCRdb holds only the in-frame ones, with some missing. Altogether 150,000 to 200,000 clones are present, 75% to 85% being singletons, with the ten largest covering roughly 1.5%. Material: PBMCs. The receptors were sampled from a woman aged 45-65 years in good health and CMV-seronegative.

The rearrangement joins TRBV7-9 to TRBJ1-1, with 10 nucleotides matching TRBD1. V dropped 6 bases and J dropped 1; count of bases not matched to a gene: 2. CDR1 SEHNR and CDR2 FQNEAQ come from the germline V gene (reference sequence). The CDR3 has 14 residues. The chain's CDR3 is CASSGDRGNTEAFF. In DNA, the CDR3 is TGTGCCAGCAGTGGGGACAGGGGGAACACTGAAGCTTTCTTT. Filled out from reference TRBV7-9 and TRBJ1-1, the complete variable domain reads DTGVSQNPRHKITKRGQNVTFRCDPISEHNRLYWYRQTLGQGPEFLTYFQNEAQLEKSRLLSDRFSAERPKGSFSTLEIQRTEQGDSAMYLCASSGDRGNTEAFFGQGTRLTVV.

This clone has only a few counts. V usage is TRBV6-1 and J usage is TRBJ1-5; weak D call: TRBD1 (6 bases). This CDR3 spans 17 amino acids. With 3 bases removed from V and 6 bases from J, the gap between germline ends came to 21 bases. Germline V gene data show CDR1 as MNHNS and CDR2 as SASEGT. CDR3 in DNA: TGTGCCAGCAGTGACACAGTGGGGGCCATCCTGGGTCAGCCCCAGCATTTT. Translated: CASSDTVGAILGQPQHF.

V and J are TRBV9 and TRBJ1-4; D remains unclear. CDR1 is SGDLS and CDR2 is YYNGEE in the germline V gene. The CDR3 has 15 residues. V dropped 3 bases and J dropped 7 bases, with 16 bases sitting between them. The CDR3 region has the DNA TGTGCCAGCAGCGGAGGACTCAGTCGGGGTGAAAAACTGTTTTTT. This encodes CASSGGLSRGEKLFF.

The chain is built from TRBV7-2 and TRBJ2-1; 14 bases align to TRBD2. With V trimmed by 4 bases and J by 0 bases, 8 bases remained unmatched. Germline V gives CDR1 SGHTA, CDR2 FQGNSA. The CDR3 is made up of 19 amino acids. The CDR3 coding sequence is TGTGCCAGCAGCTCACTTGGACTAGCGGGGGGCCGCTCCTACAATGAGCAGTTCTTC. Translation gives CASSSLGLAGGRSYNEQFF.

CDR3 residues: CASRSPGQGAGSPLHF. As DNA, the CDR3 is TGTGCCAGTAGGTCACCGGGACAGGGGGCGGGCTCACCCCTCCACTTT. This rearrangement joins TRBV19 to TRBJ1-6; 12 nucleotides line up with TRBD1. The CDR3 totals 16 residues. V lost 6 bases, J lost 10 bases, and 10 bases stayed unmatched. Germline values: CDR1 LNHDA, CDR2 SQIVND (reference sequence). Full variable domain (outside the CDR3, taken from reference TRBV19 and TRBJ1-6): DGGITQSPKYLFRKEGQNVTLSCEQNLNHDAMYWYRQDPGQGLRLIYYSQIVNDFQKGDIAEGYSVSREKKESFPLTVTSAQKNPTAFYLCASRSPGQGAGSPLHFGNGTRLTVT.

V usage is TRBV10-3 and J usage is TRBJ2-7; 10 bases align to TRBD2. The CDR3 has 15 residues. With 2 bases clipped from V and 4 bases from J, the junction kept 5 bases outside the gene matches. CDR1 ENHRY and CDR2 SYGVKD come from the germline V gene. CDR3 nucleotide sequence: TGTGCCATCAGTGAGGTAGCGGGGGGCAAGTACGAGCAGTACTTC. Encoded protein: CAISEVAGGKYEQYF.

In the case of this clone: The same CDR3 arises from other DNA sequences in this sample as well. V usage is TRBV6-5 and J usage is TRBJ1-3, with 7 bases lining up with TRBD1. Germline lookup yields CDR1 MNHEY and CDR2 SVGAGI. The CDR3 extends over 13 amino acids. V gave up 5 bases and J gave up 3 bases; unmatched junction bases: 1. The CDR3 protein is CASSRDSGNTIYF. The CDR3 DNA sequence: TGTGCCAGCAGTAGGGACAGTGGAAACACCATATATTTT.

This clone was counted a single time. The chain employs TRBV5-1 and TRBJ2-7; 10 nucleotides line up with TRBD2. Germline trimming cut 3 bases from V and 1 base from J; bases unmatched to any gene: 7. The CDR3 extends over 16 amino acids. CDR1 is SGHRS, CDR2 YFSETQ, per germline. The CDR3 nucleotides are TGCGCCAGCAGCTCCACCGGGACTAGCGCGTCCTACGAGCAGTACTTC. It translates to CASSSTGTSASYEQYF.

CDR3 sequence reads: CASSLRSGSLYEQYF. Here the CDR3 DNA reads TGTGCCAGCAGCTTAAGGTCAGGGTCACTCTACGAGCAGTACTTC. The chain links TRBV7-8 to TRBJ2-7; D is possibly TRBD1 (5 bases). Germline-derived CDR1 and CDR2 are SGHVS and FQNEAQ. V was cut by 2 bases and J by 3 bases, with 14 bases left in between. The CDR3 sequence is 15 residues long.

The rearrangement links TRBV9 to TRBJ1-2; D possibly corresponds to TRBD1 (5 bases). Trimming pared 3 bases from V and 9 bases from J, leaving 9 bases between. Germline assignment: CDR1 SGDLS and CDR2 YYNGEE. The CDR3 is 11 amino acids. CDR3 sequence reads: CASSGQPRYTF. The CDR3 coding sequence is TGTGCCAGCAGCGGACAGCCTCGCTACACCTTC. The entire variable domain, with the rest obtained from reference TRBV9 and TRBJ1-2, is as follows: DSGVTQTPKHLITATGQRVTLRCSPRSGDLSVYWYQQSLDQGLQFLIQYYNGEERAKGNILERFSAQQFPDLHSELNLSSLELGDSALYFCASSGQPRYTFGSGTRLTVV.

The rearrangement uses TRBV5-1 and TRBJ2-3; possible D gene TRBD2, 5 bases. V lost 0 bases and J lost 10, with 18 bases in between. CDR3 length equals 15 residues. In germline, CDR1 is SGHRS, CDR2 YFSETQ. CDR3 sequence: CASSLEGSGIGAQYF. CDR3 in DNA: TGCGCCAGCAGCTTGGAAGGGAGTGGTATCGGAGCGCAGTATTTT.

The chain is built from TRBV29-1 and TRBJ1-3; tentatively, D is TRBD1 (5 bases). The V end lost 2 bases, the J end lost 4 bases, and 9 bases lay between the germline ends. CDR3 length: 13 amino acids. The germline gives CDR1 SQVTM, CDR2 ANQGSEA. The CDR3 loop is CSVEWQGGNTIYF. The CDR3 bases are TGCAGCGTTGAATGGCAGGGAGGAAACACCATATATTTT. The variable domain in full, completed from reference TRBV29-1 and TRBJ1-3, reads SAVISQKPSRDICQRGTSLTIQCQVDSQVTMMFWYRQQPGQSLTLIATANQGSEATYESGFVIDKFPISRPNLTFSTLTVSNMSPEDSSIYLCSVEWQGGNTIYFGEGSWLTVV.

J is TRBJ1-1 and V is TRBV5-1, with 9 positions matching TRBD1. The CDR3 is 15 residues long. Germline CDR1 SGHRS, CDR2 YFSETQ. Trimming removed 2 bases from V and 6 bases from J; junction bases left unmatched: 8. Here the CDR3 DNA reads TGCGCCAGCAGCTTAGCCGGGACAGGGAGCGCTGAAGCTTTCTTT. Its translation is CASSLAGTGSAEAFF.

The V and J genes are TRBV9 and TRBJ1-5, with D perhaps matching TRBD1 (6 bases). Germline CDR1 is SGDLS and CDR2 is YYNGEE. Trimming took 1 base from V and 9 from J, leaving 14 bases between them. This CDR3 region has 14 residues. The CDR3 region has the DNA TGTGCCAGCAGCGTATCAGGGGCGGTTTGGCCCCAGCATTTT. Translated: CASSVSGAVWPQHF. Using reference TRBV9 and TRBJ1-5 for the parts outside the CDR3, the full variable domain is DSGVTQTPKHLITATGQRVTLRCSPRSGDLSVYWYQQSLDQGLQFLIQYYNGEERAKGNILERFSAQQFPDLHSELNLSSLELGDSALYFCASSVSGAVWPQHFGDGTRLSIL.

The J gene is TRBJ1-1, the V gene TRBV6-6; TRBD1 is a possible D gene (5 bases). Germline values: CDR1 MNHNY, CDR2 SVGAGI (reference sequence). V lost 2 bases to trimming and J lost 7 bases, with 14 bases between them. The CDR3 runs 14 residues. CDR3 bases: TGTGCCAGCAGTTACGCGGACCACACAGGTGAAGCTTTCTTT. Translating it yields CASSYADHTGEAFF.

The chain employs TRBV11-2 and TRBJ1-4; D is ambiguous. V shed 2 bases and J shed 0 bases, with 10 bases lying between them. Per the germline V gene, CDR1 is SGHAT and CDR2 is FQNNGV. CDR3 length equals 16 residues. CDR3 coding DNA: TGTGCCAGCAGCTTACGCTCGGTTTCAACTAATGAAAAACTGTTTTTT. Protein sequence: CASSLRSVSTNEKLFF.

CDR3 sequence reads: CASRQSGGEQYF. DNA of the CDR3: TGTGCCAGTAGGCAGTCGGGGGGCGAGCAGTACTTC. The V gene is TRBV19, the J gene TRBJ2-7; 7 positions match TRBD2. The germline V gene encodes CDR1 LNHDA and CDR2 SQIVND (reference sequence). The CDR3 has 12 residues. V shed 6 bases, J shed 6 bases, and the junction held 5 bases outside the gene matches.

J is TRBJ2-1 and V is TRBV7-6; D is possibly TRBD2 (5 bases). From germline, CDR1 is SGHVS and CDR2 FNYEAQ. Trimming took 4 bases from V and 0 from J, leaving 10 bases between them. This CDR3 has 15 residues. The CDR3: CASSSTTSSYNEQFF. CDR3 nucleotide sequence: TGTGCCAGCAGCTCGACTACCAGCTCCTACAATGAGCAGTTCTTC.

This chain links TRBV6-1 with TRBJ1-2; 12 nucleotides line up with TRBD1. Germline assignment: CDR1 MNHNS and CDR2 SASEGT. J lost 6 bases, V lost 2 bases, and 10 bases had no gene match. The CDR3 spans 17 residues. The CDR3 here is CASSERGTGGKANGYTF. The CDR3 DNA reads as TGTGCCAGCAGTGAACGGGGGACAGGGGGCAAAGCGAATGGCTACACCTTC.

The V and J genes are TRBV11-1 and TRBJ2-1, with D possibly TRBD2 on 5 matching bases. This CDR3 contains 14 residues. With 8 bases removed from V and 3 bases from J, the gap between germline ends came to 14 bases. Germline-derived CDR1 and CDR2 are SGHAT and FQDESV (reference sequence). The CDR3 loop is CASALSADYNEQFF. In nucleotides, the CDR3 is TGTGCCAGCGCGCTCTCAGCGGACTACAATGAGCAGTTCTTC.